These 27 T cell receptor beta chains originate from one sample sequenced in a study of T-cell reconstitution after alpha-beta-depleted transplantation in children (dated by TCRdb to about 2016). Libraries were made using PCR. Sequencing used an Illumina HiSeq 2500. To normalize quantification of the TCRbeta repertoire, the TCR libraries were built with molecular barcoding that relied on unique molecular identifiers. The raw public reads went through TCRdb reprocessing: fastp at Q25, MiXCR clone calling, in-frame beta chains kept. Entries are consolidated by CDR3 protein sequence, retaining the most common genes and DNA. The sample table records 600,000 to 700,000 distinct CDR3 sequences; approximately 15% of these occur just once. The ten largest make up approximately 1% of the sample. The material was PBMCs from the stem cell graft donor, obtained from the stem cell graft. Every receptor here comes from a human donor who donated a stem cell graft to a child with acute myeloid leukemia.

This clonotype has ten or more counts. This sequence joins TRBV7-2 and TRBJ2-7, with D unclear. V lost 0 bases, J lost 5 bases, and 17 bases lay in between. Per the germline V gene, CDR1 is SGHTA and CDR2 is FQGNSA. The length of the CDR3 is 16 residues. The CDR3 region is CASSLATASVYDEQYF. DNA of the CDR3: TGTGCCAGCAGCTTAGCCACAGCATCTGTATATGACGAGCAGTACTTC.

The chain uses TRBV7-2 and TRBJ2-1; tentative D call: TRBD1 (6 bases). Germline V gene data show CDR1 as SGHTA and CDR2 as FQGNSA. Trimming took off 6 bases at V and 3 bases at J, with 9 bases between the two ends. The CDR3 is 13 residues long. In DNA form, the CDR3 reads TGTGCCAGCAGGAAGGACAGCTACAATGAGCAGTTCTTC. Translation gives CASRKDSYNEQFF.

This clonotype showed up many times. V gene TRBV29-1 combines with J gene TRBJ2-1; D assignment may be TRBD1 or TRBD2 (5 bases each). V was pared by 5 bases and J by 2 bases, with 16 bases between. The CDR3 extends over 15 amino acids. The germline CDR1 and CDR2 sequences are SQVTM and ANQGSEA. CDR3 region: CSVIRDLSPYNEQFF. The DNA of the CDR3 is TGCAGCGTTATACGGGACCTCTCACCCTACAATGAGCAGTTCTTC.

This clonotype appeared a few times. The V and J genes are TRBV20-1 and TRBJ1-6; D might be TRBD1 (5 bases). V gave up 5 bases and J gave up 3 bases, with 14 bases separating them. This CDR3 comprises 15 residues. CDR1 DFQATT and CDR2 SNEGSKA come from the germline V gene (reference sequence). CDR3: CSAHPRGGYNSPLHF. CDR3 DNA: TGCAGTGCTCATCCGCGGGGGGGCTATAATTCACCCCTCCACTTT.

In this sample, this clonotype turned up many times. CDR3 amino acids: CASSQVETGGSYTF. CDR3 nucleotide sequence: TGCGCCAGCAGCCAAGTGGAAACAGGGGGATCCTACACCTTC. The J gene is TRBJ1-2, the V gene TRBV4-1; 8 bases are shared with TRBD1. Unmatched junction bases numbered 8, after V lost 1 base and J lost 10 bases. Germline CDR1 reads MGHRA; CDR2 reads YSYEKL. The CDR3 has 14 amino acids.

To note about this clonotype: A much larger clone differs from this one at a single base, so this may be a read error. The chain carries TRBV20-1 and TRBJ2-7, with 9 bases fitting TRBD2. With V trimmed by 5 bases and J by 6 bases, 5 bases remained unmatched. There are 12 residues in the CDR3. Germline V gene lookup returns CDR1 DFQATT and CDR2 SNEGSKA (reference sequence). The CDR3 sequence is CSAGTSRSEQYF. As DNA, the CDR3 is TGCAGTGCTGGGACTAGCCGGAGCGAGCAGTACTTC.

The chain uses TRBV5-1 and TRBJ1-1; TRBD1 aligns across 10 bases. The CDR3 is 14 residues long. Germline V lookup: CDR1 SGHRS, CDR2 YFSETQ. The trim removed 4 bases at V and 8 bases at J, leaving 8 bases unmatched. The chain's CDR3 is CASSQGQGKWEAFF. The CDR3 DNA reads TGCGCCAGCAGCCAGGGACAGGGGAAATGGGAAGCTTTCTTT.

CDR3 region: CASSLGQGIPRGYTF. The CDR3, as DNA: TGCGCCAGCAGCTTGGGGCAGGGGATTCCCCGGGGCTACACCTTC. This chain uses TRBV5-1 with TRBJ1-2; TRBD1 might be the D (6 bases). Germline CDR1 SGHRS, CDR2 YFSETQ. This CDR3 region has 15 residues. The germline V and J ends were trimmed by 0 bases and 8 bases, with 17 bases remaining between them.

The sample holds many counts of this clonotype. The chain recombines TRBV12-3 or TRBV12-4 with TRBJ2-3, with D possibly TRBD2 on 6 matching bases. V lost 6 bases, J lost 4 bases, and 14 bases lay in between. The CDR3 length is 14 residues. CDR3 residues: CASRSLGLADTQYF. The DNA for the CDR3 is TGTGCCAGCAGGAGTCTGGGACTGGCAGATACGCAGTATTTT.

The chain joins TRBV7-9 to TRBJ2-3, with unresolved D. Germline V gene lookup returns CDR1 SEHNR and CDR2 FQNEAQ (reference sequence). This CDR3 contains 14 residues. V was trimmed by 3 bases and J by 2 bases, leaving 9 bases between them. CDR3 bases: TGTGCCAGCAGCTTCGACGGATACACAGATACGCAGTATTTT. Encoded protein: CASSFDGYTDTQYF.

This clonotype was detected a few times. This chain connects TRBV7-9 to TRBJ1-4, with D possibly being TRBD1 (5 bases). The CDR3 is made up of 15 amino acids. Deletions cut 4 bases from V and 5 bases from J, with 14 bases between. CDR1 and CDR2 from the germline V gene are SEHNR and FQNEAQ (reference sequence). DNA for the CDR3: TGTGCCAGCAGCTCTTCGACAGTCCAGAATGAAAAACTGTTTTTT. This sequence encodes CASSSSTVQNEKLFF.

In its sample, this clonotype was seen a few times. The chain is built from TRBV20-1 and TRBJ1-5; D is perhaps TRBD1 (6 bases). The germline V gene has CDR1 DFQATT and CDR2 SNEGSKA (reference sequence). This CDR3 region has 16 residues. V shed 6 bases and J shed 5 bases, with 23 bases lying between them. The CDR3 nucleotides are TGCAGTGCCCGCTCCAAACCAAGGGGGAGATATCAGCCCCAGCATTTT. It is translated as CSARSKPRGRYQPQHF.

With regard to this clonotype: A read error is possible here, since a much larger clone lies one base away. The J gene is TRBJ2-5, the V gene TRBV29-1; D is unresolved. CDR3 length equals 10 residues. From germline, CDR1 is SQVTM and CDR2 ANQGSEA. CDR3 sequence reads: CSAKQETQSF. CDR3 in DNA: TGCAGCGCTAAACAAGAGACCCAGTCCTTC.

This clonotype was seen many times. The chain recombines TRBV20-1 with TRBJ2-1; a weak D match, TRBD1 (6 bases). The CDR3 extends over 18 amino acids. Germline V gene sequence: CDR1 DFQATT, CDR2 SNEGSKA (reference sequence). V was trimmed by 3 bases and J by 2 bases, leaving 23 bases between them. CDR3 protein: CSASGRGRPQGPYNEQFF. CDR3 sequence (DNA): TGCAGTGCTAGCGGCAGGGGAAGGCCACAAGGTCCCTACAATGAGCAGTTCTTC.

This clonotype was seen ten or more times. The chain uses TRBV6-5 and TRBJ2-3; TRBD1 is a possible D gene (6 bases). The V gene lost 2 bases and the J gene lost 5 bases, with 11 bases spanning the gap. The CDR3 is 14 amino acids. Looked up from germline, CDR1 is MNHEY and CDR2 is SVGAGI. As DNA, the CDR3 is TGTGCCAGCAGTTACAAGGGGGATAGAGATACGCAGTATTTT. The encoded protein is CASSYKGDRDTQYF.

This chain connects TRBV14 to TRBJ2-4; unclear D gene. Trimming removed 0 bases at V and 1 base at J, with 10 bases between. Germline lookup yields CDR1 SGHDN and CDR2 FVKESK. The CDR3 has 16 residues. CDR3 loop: CASSQDSRLAKNIQYF. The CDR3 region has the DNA TGTGCCAGCAGCCAAGATTCCCGTCTTGCCAAAAACATTCAGTACTTC.

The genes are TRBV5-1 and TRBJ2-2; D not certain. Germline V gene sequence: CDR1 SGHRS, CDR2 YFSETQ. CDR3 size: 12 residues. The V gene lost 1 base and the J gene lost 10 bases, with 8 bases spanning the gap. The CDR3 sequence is CASSLTRTELFF. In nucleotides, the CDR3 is TGCGCCAGCAGCTTGACCAGGACGGAGCTGTTTTTT.

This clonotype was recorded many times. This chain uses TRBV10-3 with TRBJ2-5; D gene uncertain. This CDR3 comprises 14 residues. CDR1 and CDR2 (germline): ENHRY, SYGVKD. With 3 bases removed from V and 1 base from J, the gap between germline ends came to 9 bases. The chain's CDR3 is CAISDGYSQETQYF. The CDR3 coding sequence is TGTGCCATCAGTGACGGCTACTCCCAAGAGACCCAGTACTTC.

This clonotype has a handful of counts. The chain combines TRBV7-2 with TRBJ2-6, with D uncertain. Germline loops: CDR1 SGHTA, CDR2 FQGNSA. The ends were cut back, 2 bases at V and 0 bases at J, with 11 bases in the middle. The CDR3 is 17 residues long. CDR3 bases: TGTGCCAGCAGCTTATCCGGGTTGCCCTCTGGGGCCAACGTCCTGACTTTC. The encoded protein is CASSLSGLPSGANVLTF.

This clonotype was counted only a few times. The CDR3 protein is CASSPTGQFYGYTF. CDR3 nucleotides: TGTGCCAGCAGTCCGACGGGACAGTTTTATGGCTACACCTTC. V is TRBV12-3 or TRBV12-4 and J is TRBJ1-2, with 7 bases matching TRBD1. V shed 5 bases, J shed 5 bases, and the junction held 8 bases outside the gene matches. This CDR3 has 14 amino acids.

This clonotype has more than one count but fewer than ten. CDR3 sequence (DNA): TGCAGTGCCCCATGGGAGAGTTACACCGGGGAGCTGTTTTTT. It codes for CSAPWESYTGELFF. The chain couples TRBV20-1 to TRBJ2-2, with a weak D call TRBD2 (5 bases). CDR3 length equals 14 residues. CDR1 is DFQATT and CDR2 is SNEGSKA in the germline V gene (reference sequence). Trimming left V 6 bases short and J 3 bases short, with 14 bases between.

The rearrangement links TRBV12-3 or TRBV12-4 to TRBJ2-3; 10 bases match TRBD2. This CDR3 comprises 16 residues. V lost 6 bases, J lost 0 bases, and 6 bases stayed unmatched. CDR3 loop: CASSRGLADSTDTQYF. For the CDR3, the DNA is TGTGCCAGCAGCCGCGGACTAGCGGACAGCACAGATACGCAGTATTTT.

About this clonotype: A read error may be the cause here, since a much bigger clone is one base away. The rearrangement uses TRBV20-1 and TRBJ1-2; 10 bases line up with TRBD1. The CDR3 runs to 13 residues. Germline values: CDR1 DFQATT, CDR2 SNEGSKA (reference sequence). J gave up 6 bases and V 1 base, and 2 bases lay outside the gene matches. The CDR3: CSARVGQGNGYTF. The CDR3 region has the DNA TGCAGTGCTAGAGTGGGACAGGGGAATGGCTACACCTTC.

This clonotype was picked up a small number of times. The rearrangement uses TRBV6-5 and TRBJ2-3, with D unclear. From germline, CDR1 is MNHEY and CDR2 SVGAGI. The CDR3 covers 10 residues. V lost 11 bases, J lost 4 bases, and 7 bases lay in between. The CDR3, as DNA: TGTGCCGTAGGGTCAGATACGCAGTATTTT. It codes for CAVGSDTQYF.

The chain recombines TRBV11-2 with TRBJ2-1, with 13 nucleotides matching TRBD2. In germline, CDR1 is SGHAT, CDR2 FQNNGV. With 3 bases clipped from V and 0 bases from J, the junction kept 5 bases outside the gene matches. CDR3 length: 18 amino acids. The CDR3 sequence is CASSFPLAGGGSYNEQFF. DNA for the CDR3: TGTGCCAGCAGCTTCCCACTAGCGGGGGGGGGCTCCTACAATGAGCAGTTCTTC.

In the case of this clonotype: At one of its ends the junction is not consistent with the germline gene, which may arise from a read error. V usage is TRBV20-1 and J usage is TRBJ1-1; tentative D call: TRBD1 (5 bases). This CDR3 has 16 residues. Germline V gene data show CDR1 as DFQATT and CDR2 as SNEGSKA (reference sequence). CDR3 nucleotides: TGCTGTGCTCCGAACCCTACCGCGACAGCGAACACTGAAGCTTTCTTT. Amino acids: CCAPNPTATANTEAFF.

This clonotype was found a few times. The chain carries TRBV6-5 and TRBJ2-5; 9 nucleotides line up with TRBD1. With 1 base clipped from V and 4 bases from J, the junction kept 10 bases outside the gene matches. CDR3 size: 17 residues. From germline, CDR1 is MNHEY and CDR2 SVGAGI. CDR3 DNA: TGTGCCAGCAGTTACTTGGCCGGACAGGGGAGTCGAGAGACCCAGTACTTC. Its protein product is CASSYLAGQGSRETQYF.